The sequence of this T cell receptor (beta chain) was determined in a study of blood T cell repertoires in COVID-19. Study summary: Acute and convalescent COVID-19 specimens originated in the United States, Italy and Spain. From T cells, B-cell-depleted T cells, or PBMCs came the material, which was cDNA or gDNA.

Authors' methods: The authors estimated nucleated cell counts from reference gene primer amplification. Produced via immunoSEQ multiplex PCR; TCRdb's table is partial and in-frame only. That table supplies the V and J calls and clone size; D and trimming were determined from the DNA. This table holds approximately 80,000 clones, roughly 86% found once. With V trimmed by 4 bases and J by 1 base, 11 bases remained unmatched. The CDR3 is made up of 17 amino acids. Looked up from germline, CDR1 is MGHRA and CDR2 is YSYEKL. Sequenced sample: peripheral blood. The sequence came from a man in his forties or fifties with active COVID-19. The V gene is TRBV4-1, the J gene TRBJ1-1, with TRBD1 matching 8 bases. The CDR3 sequence: CASSPILSGTGNTEAFF. The CDR3 region has the DNA TGCGCCAGCAGCCCCATCTTATCCGGGACAGGGAACACTGAAGCTTTCTTT.